This TCR beta chain was retrieved from a study of cytomegalovirus exposure and HLA in healthy donors. General study points: The authors later linked a missense DCLRE1C variant to TCR beta V- and J-gene trimming. Within the data, a cluster of highly shared sequence variants was likely a sequencing artifact. Of the V segments, some could not be distinguished, including TRBV6-2 and TRBV6-3, and were excluded.

The CDR3 sequence is 14 residues long. Germline V gene sequence: CDR1 SGHRS, CDR2 YFSETQ. Between the trimmed V and J ends, which lost 0 bases and 2 bases, there was a span of 8 bases. With regard to this clone: Its specificity is not known.

The PCR used 60 Vbeta and 13 Jbeta primers. Sequenced by immunoSEQ multiplex PCR; TCRdb stores in-frame clones only, minus some. The table shows about 200,000 clones, with around 80% occurring only once. This clonotype was sampled from a girl under 10 years old in good health and CMV-seronegative. Sequenced material: PBMCs. V is TRBV5-1 and J is TRBJ2-5, with D unresolved. For the CDR3, the DNA is TGCGCCAGCAGCTTGGGAGCCTCTCAAGAGACCCAGTACTTC. Amino acids: CASSLGASQETQYF.